This entry lists 19 T cell receptor beta chains sequenced from one sample in a study of vaccination and CD4 T cells after COVID-19. Sequenced with the Oncomine TCR Beta short-read assay was DNA taken from cultured CD4+ T cells. TCRdb called the PCR reads again in MiXCR, with one record for every CDR3 protein. The sample yields approximately 14,000 distinct CDR3 sequences, 43% seen once. Noted treatment: roughly ten-day PBMC culture with coronavirus spike peptide pools or control peptides (ViraFEST assay). Antigen specificity for these receptors is unknown. The sequenced sample was CD4+ T cells from blood, cultured in vitro. Receptors originate from a human donor who had recovered from COVID-19.

The V call is TRBV19, the J call TRBJ1-5; no definite D call. The CDR3 loop spans 14 amino acids. V was clipped by 2 bases and J by 6 bases, with 11 bases between them. The V gene's germline CDR1 is LNHDA and CDR2 SQIVND (reference sequence). CDR3 amino acids: CASSIKGSVQPQHF. The CDR3 DNA sequence: TGTGCCAGTAGTATAAAGGGATCCGTTCAGCCCCAGCATTTT.

The rearrangement uses TRBV6-2 or TRBV6-3 and TRBJ1-5; D perhaps matches TRBD1 (5 bases). Germline V lookup: CDR1 MNHEY, CDR2 SVGEGT. This CDR3 is 17 amino acids long. V dropped 2 bases and J dropped 3 bases, with 17 bases sitting between them. CDR3 sequence (DNA): TGTGCCAGCAGTTACGATATTAAGTCAGGGCTCAATCAGCCCCAGCATTTT. This translates into CASSYDIKSGLNQPQHF.

CDR3 amino acids: CASSEYIAPVSGVLMNTEAFF. The CDR3 nucleotides are TGCGCCAGCAGTGAGTATATTGCTCCGGTCTCAGGGGTACTCATGAACACTGAAGCTTTCTTT. V usage is TRBV10-2 and J usage is TRBJ1-1; a weak D match, TRBD1 (6 bases). Germline CDR1 and CDR2: WSHSY and SAAADI. Trimming left V 1 base short and J 0 bases short, with 27 bases between. There are 21 residues in the CDR3.

CDR3 amino acids: CASSITTSGGEGQYF. CDR3 nucleotides: TGTGCCAGTAGTATTACGACTAGCGGGGGTGAAGGGCAGTATTTT. The rearrangement joins TRBV19 to TRBJ2-3; 12 bases map to TRBD2. The germline CDR1 and CDR2 sequences are LNHDA and SQIVND (reference sequence). The CDR3 contains 15 residues. With V trimmed by 3 bases and J by 11 bases, 9 bases remained unmatched.

CDR3 region: CASSPASGANVLTF. The CDR3 bases are TGTGCCTCAAGCCCAGCGTCCGGGGCCAACGTCCTGACTTTC. The chain has TRBV19 and TRBJ2-6; no definite D call. V was cut by 11 bases and J by 4 bases, with 15 bases left in between. CDR1 LNHDA and CDR2 SQIVND come from the germline V gene (reference sequence). This CDR3 comprises 14 residues.

This clonotype was counted only a few times. V and J are TRBV7-2 and TRBJ2-7, with a tentative D call TRBD1 (6 bases). Trimming left V 4 bases short and J 0 bases short, with 13 bases between. The CDR3 consists of 15 residues. Germline CDR1 SGHTA, CDR2 FQGNSA. In DNA, the CDR3 is TGTGCCAGCAGCTCAGGGGCCGGTGGCTCCTACGAGCAGTACTTC. This codes for CASSSGAGGSYEQYF. Complete variable domain (other parts from reference TRBV7-2 and TRBJ2-7): GAGVSQSPSNKVTEKGKDVELRCDPISGHTALYWYRQSLGQGLEFLIYFQGNSAPDKSGLPSDRFSAERTGGSVSTLTIQRTQQEDSAVYLCASSSGAGGSYEQYFGPGTRLTVT.

This clonotype appeared a few times. The rearrangement uses TRBV12-3 or TRBV12-4 and TRBJ1-2; D not certain. This CDR3 has 17 amino acids. Trimming removed 2 bases at V and 3 bases at J, with 19 bases between. The CDR3, as DNA: TGTGCCAGCAGTTTAATCTCATGGTCCCACGGTGACTATGGCTACACCTTC. It encodes CASSLISWSHGDYGYTF.

V and J are TRBV9 and TRBJ2-5; TRBD2 matches 9 bases. Germline-derived CDR1 and CDR2 are SGDLS and YYNGEE. After removal of 7 bases from V and 4 bases from J, the junction contained 14 bases not matched to a gene. The CDR3 is 16 amino acids. This CDR3 reads CASSLGGGGAGETQYF. The CDR3 nucleotides are TGTGCCAGCTCCCTAGGTGGCGGGGGGGCAGGAGAGACCCAGTACTTC.

This chain connects TRBV18 to TRBJ1-2, with D hard to call. CDR3 length equals 13 residues. From germline, CDR1 is KGHSH and CDR2 LQKENI. V lost 2 bases and J 7 bases, leaving 11 bases between the germline ends. CDR3 nucleotide sequence: TGTGCCAGCTCACCAGCGGGTTATCGTGGCTACACCTTC. It encodes CASSPAGYRGYTF.

The V call is TRBV20-1, the J call TRBJ1-1; D ambiguous. Germline loops: CDR1 DFQATT, CDR2 SNEGSKA (reference sequence). CDR3 length: 12 amino acids. Between the trimmed V and J ends, which lost 3 bases and 1 base, there was a span of 6 bases. This CDR3 is CSASFQNTEAFF. The DNA of the CDR3 is TGCAGTGCTAGTTTCCAGAACACTGAAGCTTTCTTT.

The gene calls are TRBV18 and TRBJ1-2; D uncertain. The V gene's germline CDR1 is KGHSH and CDR2 LQKENI. V lost 0 bases to trimming and J lost 8 bases, with 7 bases between them. The CDR3 consists of 12 residues. The CDR3 reads CASSPPSLGYTF. CDR3 sequence (DNA): TGTGCCAGCTCACCACCCTCCTTAGGCTACACCTTC.

This clonotype appeared once. The chain is built from TRBV2 and TRBJ1-4; a possible D gene is TRBD1 (6 bases). From germline, CDR1 is SNHLY and CDR2 FYNNEI. V was clipped by 5 bases and J by 8 bases, with 15 bases between them. The CDR3 is made up of 14 amino acids. Written as DNA, the CDR3 is TGTGCCAGCAGTCGGGACATCGGCGGGGAAAAACTGTTTTTT. Translated, it gives CASSRDIGGEKLFF.

In this sample, this clonotype turned up once. The J gene is TRBJ2-6, the V gene TRBV7-2, with TRBD1 matching 9 bases. The CDR3 has 17 amino acids. With 7 bases clipped from V and 2 bases from J, the junction kept 9 bases outside the gene matches. The germline gives CDR1 SGHTA, CDR2 FQGNSA. The CDR3 nucleotides are TGTGCCAGCACCAAATTCACAGGGGGCACTGGGGCCAACGTCCTGACTTTC. This gives the protein CASTKFTGGTGANVLTF.

The chain links TRBV10-3 to TRBJ1-2; a possible D gene is TRBD1 (6 bases). The CDR3 covers 15 residues. Germline CDR1 ENHRY, CDR2 SYGVKD. The V end lost 2 bases, the J end lost 4 bases, and 14 bases lay between the germline ends. CDR3 protein: CAISEGGRRFYGYTF. The CDR3 DNA reads as TGTGCCATCAGTGAGGGGGGCAGGCGATTCTATGGCTACACCTTC.

This clonotype was counted only a few times. This sequence joins TRBV28 and TRBJ2-5; 9 bases align to TRBD1. The V gene end was trimmed by 5 bases and the J gene end by 5 bases; junction bases not matched to a gene: 6. Germline values: CDR1 MDHEN, CDR2 SYDVKM. This CDR3 has 14 amino acids. The CDR3 sequence is CASSGGTGRETQYF. CDR3 bases: TGTGCCAGCAGTGGTGGGACAGGGCGGGAGACCCAGTACTTC.

This clonotype was counted a single time. This chain joins TRBV18 and TRBJ1-1; D unclear. This CDR3 region has 13 residues. Germline CDR1 and CDR2: KGHSH and LQKENI. The V end was cut by 3 bases, the J end by 4 bases, with 9 bases between. The CDR3 coding sequence is TGTGCCAGCTCACCGAAAGGAGGCACTGAAGCTTTCTTT. This gives the protein CASSPKGGTEAFF.

There are a few counts of this clonotype. The CDR3: CSVDRGGTDTQYF. In nucleotides, the CDR3 is TGCAGTGTCGACAGGGGTGGCACAGATACGCAGTATTTT. This chain uses TRBV20-1 with TRBJ2-3; TRBD1 aligns across 8 bases. Trimming removed 7 bases from V and 1 base from J; junction bases left unmatched: 4. The CDR3 runs 13 residues. Germline lookup yields CDR1 DFQATT and CDR2 SNEGSKA (reference sequence).

The J gene is TRBJ1-3, the V gene TRBV20-1; D unclear. V shed 6 bases and J shed 0 bases, with 6 bases lying between them. Germline values: CDR1 DFQATT, CDR2 SNEGSKA (reference sequence). The CDR3 has 12 amino acids. The chain's CDR3 is CSAPSSGNTIYF. The CDR3 DNA reads TGCAGTGCCCCGAGCTCTGGAAACACCATATATTTT.

The J gene is TRBJ2-2, the V gene TRBV5-1; D tentatively fits TRBD1 or TRBD2 (6 bases each). V lost 0 bases to trimming and J lost 5 bases, with 11 bases between them. Per the germline V gene, CDR1 is SGHRS and CDR2 is YFSETQ. The CDR3 has 15 amino acids. The CDR3 DNA reads as TGCGCCAGCAGCTTGGTGGGGGGCCAAACCGGGGAGCTGTTTTTT. This codes for CASSLVGGQTGELFF.